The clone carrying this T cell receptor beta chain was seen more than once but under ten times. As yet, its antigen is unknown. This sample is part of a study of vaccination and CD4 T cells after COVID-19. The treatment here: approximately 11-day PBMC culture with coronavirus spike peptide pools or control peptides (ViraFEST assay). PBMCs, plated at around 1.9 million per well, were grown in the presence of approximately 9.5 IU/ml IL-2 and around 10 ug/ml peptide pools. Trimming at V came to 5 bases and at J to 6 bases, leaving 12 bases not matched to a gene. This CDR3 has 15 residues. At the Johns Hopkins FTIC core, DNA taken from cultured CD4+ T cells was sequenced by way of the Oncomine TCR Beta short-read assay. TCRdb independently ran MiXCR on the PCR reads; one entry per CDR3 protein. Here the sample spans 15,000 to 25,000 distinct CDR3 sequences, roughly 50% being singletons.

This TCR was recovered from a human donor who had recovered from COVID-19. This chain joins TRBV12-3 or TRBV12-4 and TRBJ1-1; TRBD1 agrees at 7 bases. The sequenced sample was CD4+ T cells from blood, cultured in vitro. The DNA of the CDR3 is TGTGCCAGCAGTCCTCCTTCGACAGGGACGGCTGAAGCTTTCTTT. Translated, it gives CASSPPSTGTAEAFF.